Below are 2 T cell receptor beta chains sequenced from a single sample in a study of shared clonotypes between healthy human individuals. Repertoires were generated with immunoSEQ multiplex PCR, while TCRdb's copy carries only in-frame clones and drops some. The sample contains about 2.1 million clones, 85% to 95% of which appear only once. Naive CD8 cells lacked CD45RO and underwent positive selection for CCR7, leaving out terminally differentiated effector memory CD45RA+ cells. The sample was naive CD8+ T cells from PBMCs. The receptor source for this set is a man between 18 and 29 years old in good health. Some clones in this sample may be carry-over from other donors' samples.

Remarks on this clone: The identical CDR3 is also encoded by other nucleotide sequences in the sample. The chain employs TRBV6-5 and TRBJ1-2; no clear D. Per the germline V gene, CDR1 is MNHEY and CDR2 is SVGAGI. The CDR3 has 13 amino acids. Trimming removed 0 bases at V and 4 bases at J, with 6 bases between. In DNA form, the CDR3 reads TGTGCCAGCAGTTACTCGGGCCTCTATGGCTACACCTTC. This encodes CASSYSGLYGYTF.

In this sample, this clone turned up a few times. V gene TRBV19 combines with J gene TRBJ1-1; no reliable D call. Germline V CDR1 and CDR2: LNHDA, SQIVND (reference sequence). The CDR3 sequence is 13 residues long. The V and J ends lost 5 bases and 0 bases respectively, with 7 bases between them. The DNA for the CDR3 is TGTGCCAGTAGTTGGGGTATGAACACTGAAGCTTTCTTT. It yields the protein CASSWGMNTEAFF.